The present T cell receptor (beta chain) was sequenced within a study of T cell clonotyping in hematopoietic cell transplantation. Overall study: Recipient samples before transplant were obtained post-cytoreduction.

Generated by immunoSEQ multiplex PCR, the TCRdb table keeps only in-frame clones and is missing some. The profile shows over 5,000 clones, about 85% of them singletons. This CDR3 is 14 amino acids long. CDR1 and CDR2 (germline): MNHEY, SMNVEV (reference sequence). V lost 6 bases, J lost 2 bases, and 13 bases lay in between. This clone was observed a single time. Its antigen is unknown. Time point specified: recipient sample about 28 days before transplant, after cytoreduction. Study observations and caveats: CD4 and CD8 repertoire contributions could not be separated without sorting. Recipient TCR diversity dropped after transplant; expanded clonotypes rose from day 30 to 180. Higher Inverse Simpson Index values in graft donor and pretransplant recipient predicted broader posttransplant TCR diversity.

The source material was peripheral blood mononuclear cells, sampled before stem cell transplant. The receptor was derived from a man aged 60 to 69 with acute myeloid leukemia. Some clones in this sample may be carry-over from other donors' samples. The chain uses TRBV27 and TRBJ1-2; D remains ambiguous. CDR3 sequence: CASSLHSGNYGYTF. For the CDR3, the DNA is TGTGCCAGCAGCCTACACTCCGGAAACTATGGCTACACCTTC.